This T cell receptor (beta chain) appears in the sequencing data of a study of T cells in Graves' hyperthyroidism and ophthalmopathy. Amplified TCR beta CDR3 regions derived from RNA transcripts. RT-PCR in the first round (using the HTBI primer set) targeted the TCR CDR3. Via MiXCR, TCRdb re-called the multiplex PCR reads, giving one row per CDR3 protein. Seen here are 300,000 to 450,000 distinct CDR3 sequences, approximately 14% observed once, and the top ten hold 28%. This CDR3 contains 16 residues. The V gene lost 1 base and the J gene lost 3 bases, with 16 bases spanning the gap. Germline values: CDR1 MDHEN, CDR2 SYDVKM. As for this clonotype: Antigen specificity is unknown.

The study, taken as a whole, reports: In validation, the model predicted ophthalmopathy. These predictions came a median approximately six months before onset.

The chain has TRBV28 and TRBJ2-7; D gene ambiguous. Material for sequencing was blood. The receptor's source is a woman under 30 with Graves' hyperthyroidism that later progressed to Graves' ophthalmopathy. CDR3 bases: TGTGCCAGCAGTTTATTCGGCGGCCCACGGATCTACGAGCAGTACTTC. Protein product: CASSLFGGPRIYEQYF.